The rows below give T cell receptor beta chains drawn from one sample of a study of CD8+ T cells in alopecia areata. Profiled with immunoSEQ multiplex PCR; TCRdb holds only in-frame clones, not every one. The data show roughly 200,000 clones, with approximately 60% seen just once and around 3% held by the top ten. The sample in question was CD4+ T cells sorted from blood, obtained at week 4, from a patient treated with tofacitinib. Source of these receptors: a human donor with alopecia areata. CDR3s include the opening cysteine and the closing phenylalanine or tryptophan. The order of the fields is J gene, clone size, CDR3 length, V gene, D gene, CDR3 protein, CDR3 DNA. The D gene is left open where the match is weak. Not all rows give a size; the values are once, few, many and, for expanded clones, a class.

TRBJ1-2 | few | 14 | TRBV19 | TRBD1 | CASSRTGEDYGYTF | TGTGCCAGTAGTCGGACAGGGGAAGACTATGGCTACACCTTC
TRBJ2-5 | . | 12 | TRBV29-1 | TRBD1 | CSVRTGEETQYF | TGCAGCGTTCGGACAGGGGAAGAGACCCAGTACTTC
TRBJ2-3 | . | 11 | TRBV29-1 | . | CSVGPADTQYF | TGCAGCGTTGGGCCGGCGGATACGCAGTATTTT
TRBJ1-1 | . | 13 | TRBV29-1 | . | CSSRDGFDTEAFF | TGCAGCTCCCGGGACGGATTCGACACTGAAGCTTTCTTT
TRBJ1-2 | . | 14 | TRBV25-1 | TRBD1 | CASSLGQGGDGYTF | TGTGCCAGCAGCCTGGGACAGGGAGGGGATGGCTACACCTTC
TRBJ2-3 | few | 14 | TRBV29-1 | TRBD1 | CSVGTGLTADTQYF | TGCAGCGTTGGGACAGGACTCACGGCAGATACGCAGTATTTT
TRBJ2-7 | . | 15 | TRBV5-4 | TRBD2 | CASSLRGGLRGEQYF | TGTGCCAGCAGCTTGCGCGGGGGGCTTCGGGGCGAGCAGTACTTC
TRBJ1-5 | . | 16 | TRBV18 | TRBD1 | CASSPLGQGGNQPQHF | TGTGCCAGCTCACCACTGGGACAGGGTGGCAATCAGCCCCAGCATTTT
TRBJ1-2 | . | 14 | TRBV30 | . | CAWSVRDRDYGYTF | TGTGCCTGGAGTGTCAGGGATAGGGACTATGGCTACACCTTC
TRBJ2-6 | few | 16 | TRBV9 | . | CASSVAPGAGANVLTF | TGTGCCAGCAGCGTAGCGCCAGGGGCTGGGGCCAACGTCCTGACTTTC
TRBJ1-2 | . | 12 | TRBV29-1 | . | CSVMGLYYGYTF | TGCAGCGTCATGGGACTGTACTATGGCTACACCTTC
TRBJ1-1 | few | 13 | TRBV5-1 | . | CASSRHLNTEAFF | TGCGCCAGCAGCCGACACTTGAACACTGAAGCTTTCTTT
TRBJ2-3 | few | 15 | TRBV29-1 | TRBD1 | CSVARQGGSTDTQYF | TGCAGCGTGGCCCGACAGGGTGGTAGCACAGATACGCAGTATTTT
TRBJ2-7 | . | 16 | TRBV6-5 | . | CASSYRGRGRAYEQYF | TGTGCCAGCAGTTACAGGGGCCGGGGCAGGGCTTACGAGCAGTACTTC
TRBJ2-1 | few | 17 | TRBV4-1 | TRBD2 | CASSQGRQRGGRNEQFF | TGCGCCAGCAGCCAAGGCCGGCAGCGGGGGGGCAGGAATGAGCAGTTCTTC
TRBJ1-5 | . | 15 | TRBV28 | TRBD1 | CASSRDRGSNQPQHF | TGTGCCAGCAGCAGGGACAGGGGTAGCAATCAGCCCCAGCATTTT
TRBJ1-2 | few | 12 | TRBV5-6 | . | CASSLVGRGYTF | TGTGCCAGCAGCTTGGTTGGTCGAGGCTACACCTTC
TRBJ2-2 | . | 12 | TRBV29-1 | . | CSVAGVFGELFF | TGCAGCGTTGCGGGGGTTTTCGGGGAGCTGTTTTTT
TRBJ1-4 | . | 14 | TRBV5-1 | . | CASSLEVAREKLFF | TGCGCCAGCAGCTTGGAGGTGGCGAGAGAAAAACTGTTTTTT
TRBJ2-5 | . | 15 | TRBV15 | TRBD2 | CATSRLGLAGGTPYF | TGTGCCACCAGCAGGTTGGGACTAGCGGGGGGGACCCCGTACTTC
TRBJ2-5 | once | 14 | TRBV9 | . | CASSVGRLQETQYF | TGTGCCAGCAGCGTAGGCAGGCTCCAAGAGACCCAGTACTTC
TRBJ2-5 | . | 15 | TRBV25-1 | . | CASSEYGPRRETQYF | TGTGCCAGCAGTGAATATGGCCCTAGACGGGAGACCCAGTACTTC
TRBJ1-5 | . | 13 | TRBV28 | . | CASTSNGNQPQHF | TGTGCCAGCACTTCCAACGGGAATCAGCCCCAGCATTTT
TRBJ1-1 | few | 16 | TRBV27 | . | CASSLLQGRTNTEAFF | TGTGCCAGCAGTTTATTACAGGGCAGAACGAACACTGAAGCTTTCTTT
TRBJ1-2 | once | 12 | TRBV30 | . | CAWSEGNYGYTF | TGTGCCTGGAGTGAGGGGAACTATGGCTACACCTTC
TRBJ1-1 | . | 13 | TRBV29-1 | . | CSVARLLNTEAFF | TGCAGCGTTGCTAGGCTCTTGAACACTGAAGCTTTCTTT
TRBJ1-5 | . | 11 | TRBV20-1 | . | CSASGNQPQHF | TGCAGTGCGTCAGGGAATCAGCCCCAGCATTTT
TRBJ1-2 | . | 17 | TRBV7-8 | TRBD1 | CASSPPWMAGGSYGYTF | TGTGCCAGCAGCCCCCCGTGGATGGCAGGGGGGAGCTATGGCTACACCTTC
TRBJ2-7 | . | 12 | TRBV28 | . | CASTQGRGEQYF | TGTGCCAGCACACAGGGGCGGGGTGAGCAGTACTTC
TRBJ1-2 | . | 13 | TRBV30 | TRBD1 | CAWSSGTGYGYTF | TGTGCCTGGAGTTCCGGGACAGGCTATGGCTACACCTTC
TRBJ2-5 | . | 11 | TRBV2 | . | CASSEQETQYF | TGTGCCAGCAGTGAGCAAGAGACCCAGTACTTC
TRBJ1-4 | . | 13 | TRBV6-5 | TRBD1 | CASRPHGDRGLFF | TGTGCCAGCAGACCCCACGGCGACAGGGGACTGTTTTTT
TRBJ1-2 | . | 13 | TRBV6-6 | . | CASSYSGQGSHTF | TGTGCCAGCAGTTACTCGGGGCAGGGTAGCCACACCTTC
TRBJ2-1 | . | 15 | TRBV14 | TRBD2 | CASSPAGLSYNEQFF | TGTGCCAGCAGCCCAGCGGGGCTCTCCTACAATGAGCAGTTCTTC
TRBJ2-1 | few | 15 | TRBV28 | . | CASSLPSDFYNEQFF | TGTGCCAGCAGTCTACCATCCGACTTCTACAATGAGCAGTTCTTC
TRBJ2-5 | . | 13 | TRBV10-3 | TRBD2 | CAISAGGQETQYF | TGTGCCATCAGCGCGGGGGGCCAAGAGACCCAGTACTTC
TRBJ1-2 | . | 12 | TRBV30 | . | CAWSRGNYGYTF | TGTGCCTGGAGCAGGGGCAACTATGGCTACACCTTC
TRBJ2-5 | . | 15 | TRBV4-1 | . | CASSLTRGAWETQYF | TGCGCCAGCAGCCTTACACGGGGGGCCTGGGAGACCCAGTACTTC
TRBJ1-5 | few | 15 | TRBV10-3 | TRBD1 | CAISESGQGDQPQHF | TGTGCCATCAGTGAGTCGGGACAGGGTGATCAGCCCCAGCATTTT
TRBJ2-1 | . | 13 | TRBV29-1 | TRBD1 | CSVVVQGAREQFF | TGCAGCGTTGTGGTGCAGGGGGCAAGGGAGCAGTTCTTC
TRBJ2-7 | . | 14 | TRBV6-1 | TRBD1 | CASALGQVAYEQYF | TGTGCCAGCGCCCTAGGACAGGTTGCATACGAGCAGTACTTC
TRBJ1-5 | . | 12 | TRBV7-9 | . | CASSYVEGPQHF | TGTGCCAGCAGCTACGTCGAGGGGCCCCAGCATTTT
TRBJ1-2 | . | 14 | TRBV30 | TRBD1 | CAWTLGQGAPGYTF | TGTGCCTGGACCCTCGGACAGGGGGCGCCTGGCTACACCTTC
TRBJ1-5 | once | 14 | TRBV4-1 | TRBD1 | CASSHDRGNQPQHF | TGCGCCAGCAGCCACGACAGGGGCAATCAGCCCCAGCATTTT
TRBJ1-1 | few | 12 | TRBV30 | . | CASYDGNTEAFF | TGTGCCTCTTACGACGGGAACACTGAAGCTTTCTTT
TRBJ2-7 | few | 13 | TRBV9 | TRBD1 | CASSGRQGLKQYF | TGTGCCAGCAGCGGTAGACAGGGCTTAAAGCAGTACTTC
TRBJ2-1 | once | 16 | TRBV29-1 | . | CSVYRLERRREDEQFF | TGCAGCGTTTATCGTTTAGAGAGGCGTAGGGAGGATGAGCAGTTCTTC
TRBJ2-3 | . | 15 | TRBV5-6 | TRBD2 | CASSSTAGSIDTQYF | TGTGCCAGCAGCTCCACAGCGGGGTCGATAGATACGCAGTATTTT
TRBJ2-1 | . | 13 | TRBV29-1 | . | CSVRDSSYNEQFF | TGCAGCGTTAGGGATAGCTCCTACAATGAGCAGTTCTTC
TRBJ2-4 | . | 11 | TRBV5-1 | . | CASSLENIQYF | TGCGCCAGCAGCTTGGAGAACATTCAGTACTTC
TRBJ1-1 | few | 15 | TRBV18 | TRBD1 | CASSVATGGEVEAFF | TGTGCCAGCTCCGTCGCTACAGGGGGGGAAGTTGAAGCTTTCTTT
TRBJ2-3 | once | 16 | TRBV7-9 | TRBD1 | CASSLTRTGGTDTQYF | TGTGCCAGCAGCTTAACCCGGACAGGGGGGACAGATACGCAGTATTTT
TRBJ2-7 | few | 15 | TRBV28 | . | CASSFPQSTFYEQYF | TGTGCCAGCAGTTTCCCCCAGTCTACGTTCTACGAGCAGTACTTC
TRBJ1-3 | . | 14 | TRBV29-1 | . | CSVGHDHSGNTIYF | TGCAGCGTGGGTCACGACCACTCTGGAAACACCATATATTTT
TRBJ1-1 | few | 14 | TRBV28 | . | CASSLRRFNAEAFF | TGTGCCAGCAGTTTACGTAGGTTTAACGCTGAAGCTTTCTTT
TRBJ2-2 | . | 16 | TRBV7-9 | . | CASSQRNTGNTGELFF | TGTGCCAGCAGCCAAAGGAATACAGGGAACACCGGGGAGCTGTTTTTT
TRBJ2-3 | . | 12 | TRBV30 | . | CAWSVGADTQYF | TGTGCCTGGAGTGTAGGGGCAGATACGCAGTATTTT
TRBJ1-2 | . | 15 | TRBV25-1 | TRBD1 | CASKGQGIDFYGYTF | TGTGCCAGCAAAGGACAGGGGATAGACTTCTATGGCTACACCTTC